This T cell receptor beta chain was captured in a study of blood T cell repertoires in COVID-19. The repertoire was sequenced with immunoSEQ multiplex PCR; TCRdb's copy has only in-frame clones and lacks some. This sample yields about 120,000 clones, of which 75% to 90% are seen a single time; 25% to 30% belongs to the top ten. This CDR3 has 14 amino acids. CDR1 and CDR2 from the germline V gene are SGHDN and FVKESK. V was trimmed by 1 base and J by 2 bases, leaving 9 bases between them. This chain joins TRBV14 and TRBJ2-7, with D possibly being TRBD2 (6 bases). Sequencing was carried out using peripheral blood. This clonotype was sampled from a man between 65 and 85 years old with active or convalescent COVID-19. Written as DNA, the CDR3 is TGTGCCAGCAGCCAAGGAGGCGGGACCTACGAGCAGTACTTC. It yields the protein CASSQGGGTYEQYF.